This TCR beta chain came from a study of human T cells and chemical hapten exposure. The CDR3 runs to 12 residues. CDR1 is SQVTM, CDR2 ANQGSEA, per germline. The V end was cut by 5 bases, the J end by 1 base, with 8 bases between. TCRdb passed the RACE reads through MiXCR, listing each CDR3 protein once. The data show under 110,000 distinct CDR3 sequences, 10% to 15% seen once. Indicated time point: pre-sensitization, week 0. Treatment indicated: therapeutic diphenylcyclopropenone sensitization with weekly scalp DPC. Sequencing used whole blood, obtained in connection with sensitization to the hapten diphenylcyclopropenone (DPC). This clonotype was sampled from a woman aged 45-60 years with alopecia areata. Some clones in this sample may be carry-over from other donors' samples. The chain carries TRBV29-1 and TRBJ1-2; D is unclear. CDR3 DNA: TGCAGCGTTTCCGGCCTTAACTATGGCTACACCTTC. Protein product: CSVSGLNYGYTF.